Shown below are 27 T cell receptor beta chains from a single sample sequenced in a study of T cell repertoires in cytomegalovirus infection. Each CDR3 protein gets one entry after TCRdb re-called the reads with MiXCR. The repertoire holds approximately 1,000,000 distinct CDR3 sequences, with roughly a third as singletons. No cognate antigen is known for these TCRs. The source material was cultured CD8+ T cells from PBMCs, sampled from culture after CMV antigen stimulation. The receptors shown here come from a human donor in good health (CMV status not recorded). Some clones in this sample may be carry-over from other donors' samples.

This clonotype was recorded a few times. This chain connects TRBV27 to TRBJ2-1; D gene ambiguous. The CDR3 is 15 amino acids. Between the trimmed V and J ends, which lost 5 bases and 2 bases, there was a span of 13 bases. Germline loops: CDR1 MNHEY, CDR2 SMNVEV (reference sequence). The CDR3 sequence is CASSPTLVPYNEQFF. The CDR3 bases are TGTGCCAGCAGTCCGACCTTAGTCCCCTACAATGAGCAGTTCTTC.

On this clonotype itself: This may be a read error, as it is one base from a much larger clone. J is TRBJ1-1 and V is TRBV7-6, with a weak D call TRBD1 (5 bases). Per the germline V gene, CDR1 is SGHVS and CDR2 is FNYEAQ. This CDR3 comprises 17 residues. The CDR3 spells CACSHPSRGGGNTEAFF. DNA for the CDR3: TGTGCCTGCAGCCACCCCTCTCGCGGGGGGGGGAACACTGAAGCTTTCTTT.

This clonotype was recorded at least ten times. The V call is TRBV7-3, the J call TRBJ2-1; tentative D call: TRBD2 (5 bases). The V end lost 2 bases, the J end lost 4 bases, and 12 bases lay between the germline ends. CDR1 and CDR2 from the germline V gene are SGHTA and FQGTGA. The CDR3 extends over 15 amino acids. CDR3 in DNA: TGTGCCAGCAGCTTATTGGACTCTTCTTACAATGAGCAGTTCTTC. Its protein is CASSLLDSSYNEQFF.

The sample holds a few counts of this clonotype. The chain uses TRBV28 and TRBJ2-5; 7 bases align to TRBD2. The germline V gene encodes CDR1 MDHEN and CDR2 SYDVKM. J was trimmed by 4 bases and V by 5 bases; bases with no gene match: 13. The CDR3 is made up of 16 amino acids. The CDR3 loop is CASSPTVESGVETQYF. The DNA of the CDR3 is TGTGCCAGCAGTCCCACGGTGGAAAGCGGGGTAGAGACCCAGTACTTC.

On this clonotype itself: A much larger clone is a single base away; this may be a read error. The V gene is TRBV6-2 or TRBV6-3, the J gene TRBJ2-7, with 8 bases lining up with TRBD2. The CDR3 runs 14 residues. Germline V gene data show CDR1 as MNHEY and CDR2 as SVGEGT. CDR3 sequence: CVSKQAGEYYEQYV. CDR3 sequence (DNA): TGTGTCAGCAAACAAGCGGGGGAGTACTACGAGCAGTACGTC.

The genes are TRBV3-1 and TRBJ2-7; D is possibly TRBD1 or TRBD2 (5 bases each). Deletions cut 3 bases from V and 7 bases from J, with 25 bases between. Per the germline V gene, CDR1 is LGHDT and CDR2 is YNNKEL (reference sequence). CDR3 length: 17 residues. In nucleotides, the CDR3 is TGTGCCAGCAGCCACCCCCGGGACGGAGCTGACGGTGGGGAGCAGTACTTC. It encodes CASSHPRDGADGGEQYF.

This clonotype was seen once. It may be a read error: a sequence one base away is much more abundant. The chain recombines TRBV6-1 with TRBJ1-2; D gene ambiguous. The CDR3 spans 16 residues. From germline, CDR1 is MNHNS and CDR2 SASEGT. Trimming stripped 4 bases from V and 5 bases from J, with 20 bases between. CDR3 DNA sequence: TGTGCCAGCAGTGGTCAGAGTTCGGGGATGGGTTATGGCTACACCTTC. Translated: CASSGQSSGMGYGYTF.

Concerning this clonotype itself: At one end the junction does not follow the germline gene, possibly because of a read error. The rearrangement uses TRBV7-4 and TRBJ1-5; possible D gene TRBD1, 6 bases. The germline gives CDR1 SGHVT, CDR2 SQSDAQ. The CDR3 has 14 amino acids. Here the CDR3 DNA reads TGTACCAGCAGCTTAGCAGGGGTCAATCAGCCCCAGCATTTT. This translates into CTSSLAGVNQPQHF.

The chain uses TRBV4-1 and TRBJ2-7; tentative D call: TRBD1 (6 bases). Trimming pared 0 bases from V and 4 bases from J, leaving 13 bases between. CDR3 length: 15 residues. Per the germline V gene, CDR1 is MGHRA and CDR2 is YSYEKL. CDR3 coding DNA: TGCGCCAGCAGCCAAGATGTCACAGGGTGGTACGAGCAGTACTTC. As protein: CASSQDVTGWYEQYF.

The V gene is TRBV12-5, the J gene TRBJ2-5; tentative D call: TRBD1 (5 bases). Germline CDR1 is LGHNT and CDR2 is FRNRAP. The CDR3 spans 15 residues. V lost 1 base to trimming and J lost 1 base, with 10 bases between them. The CDR3 DNA reads TGTGCTAGTGGTTTGGGGGGCAGGCCCCAAGAGACCCAGTACTTC. It is translated as CASGLGGRPQETQYF.

This chain connects TRBV5-1 to TRBJ2-1; TRBD2 agrees at 8 bases. CDR3 length: 16 residues. CDR1 and CDR2 (germline): SGHRS, YFSETQ. J was trimmed by 2 bases and V by 0 bases; bases with no gene match: 4. CDR3 sequence: CASSLVAGRTYNEQFF. CDR3 nucleotides: TGCGCCAGCAGCTTGGTAGCGGGGCGGACCTACAATGAGCAGTTCTTC.

At least ten counts were recorded for this clonotype. The V and J genes are TRBV7-6 and TRBJ2-7, with D perhaps TRBD1 (6 bases). The CDR3 runs to 14 residues. CDR1 SGHVS and CDR2 FNYEAQ come from the germline V gene. Trimming stripped 3 bases from V and 3 bases from J, with 12 bases between. CDR3 DNA: TGTGCCAGCAGCTTGGGGGCAGGGGACTACGAGCAGTACTTC. It codes for CASSLGAGDYEQYF.

The chain carries TRBV7-6 and TRBJ2-5, with 10 nucleotides matching TRBD2. The CDR3 is made up of 15 amino acids. Germline loops: CDR1 SGHVS, CDR2 FNYEAQ. With V trimmed by 4 bases and J by 4 bases, 6 bases remained unmatched. This CDR3 reads CASSYASGGSETQYF. CDR3 bases: TGTGCCAGCAGCTACGCTAGCGGGGGCTCAGAGACCCAGTACTTC.

This clonotype was counted only a few times. For the CDR3, the DNA is TGTGCCAGCCATCCTGGGGGTATGGGAAACACCATATATTTT. It is translated as CASHPGGMGNTIYF. The chain couples TRBV13 to TRBJ1-3; a weak D match, TRBD1 (5 bases). V gave up 8 bases and J gave up 4 bases, with 15 bases separating them. Germline V CDR1 and CDR2: PRHDT, FYEKMQ (reference sequence). CDR3 size: 14 residues.

Concerning this clonotype itself: This may be a read error, as it is one base from a much larger clone. This chain connects TRBV7-8 to TRBJ2-3; D is perhaps TRBD1 or TRBD2 (6 bases each). The CDR3 loop spans 15 amino acids. Germline V gene data show CDR1 as SGHVS and CDR2 as FQNEAQ. The DNA of the CDR3 is TGTGCCAGGAGCTTCGTTACGGGGGCCACAGATACGCAGTATTTT. As protein: CARSFVTGATDTQYF.

In DNA, the CDR3 is TGTGCCAGCAGTTACTCGGGACAGGGGGCGGGACAGCCCCAGCATTTT. The encoded protein is CASSYSGQGAGQPQHF. This chain connects TRBV6-2 or TRBV6-3 to TRBJ1-5; 12 bases map to TRBD1. V dropped 0 bases and J dropped 7; count of bases not matched to a gene: 4. The CDR3 extends over 16 amino acids. The germline V gene encodes CDR1 MNHEY and CDR2 SVGEGT.

This clonotype was recorded a few times. The chain is built from TRBV7-6 and TRBJ1-2; possibly TRBD1 for D (6 bases). The germline gives CDR1 SGHVS, CDR2 FNYEAQ. The V and J ends lost 2 bases and 0 bases respectively, with 16 bases between them. The CDR3 is 17 amino acids. The CDR3 sequence: CASSLRQGPLANYGYTF. DNA of the CDR3: TGTGCCAGCAGCTTACGGCAGGGGCCCCTAGCTAACTATGGCTACACCTTC.

The rearrangement joins TRBV15 to TRBJ1-3, with 7 bases identical to TRBD1. The germline gives CDR1 LNHNV, CDR2 YYDKDF (reference sequence). The CDR3 spans 15 residues. Trimming removed 5 bases from V and 4 bases from J; junction bases left unmatched: 8. In DNA form, the CDR3 reads TGTGCCACCAGCGGTCAGGGGGTGGACGGAAACACCATATATTTT. Its translation is CATSGQGVDGNTIYF.

The V call is TRBV6-1, the J call TRBJ1-1; D ambiguous. The germline V gene encodes CDR1 MNHNS and CDR2 SASEGT. The V and J ends lost 6 bases and 1 base respectively, with 9 bases between them. The CDR3 totals 13 residues. CDR3 amino acids: CASRKRQNTEAFF. CDR3 DNA: TGTGCCAGCAGAAAACGACAGAACACTGAAGCTTTCTTT.

This clonotype was counted a few times. The gene calls are TRBV29-1 and TRBJ2-2, with a weak D call TRBD1 (6 bases). CDR1 and CDR2 (germline): SQVTM, ANQGSEA. The CDR3 has 13 residues. Deletions cut 6 bases from V and 4 bases from J, with 12 bases between. CDR3 nucleotides: TGCAGCGTGATGGGGGCAATCACCGGGGAGCTGTTTTTT. Protein: CSVMGAITGELFF.

This clonotype has a handful of counts. CDR3 coding DNA: TGTGCCAGCAGCCTAAGGACCGGGGAAGCTTTCTTT. It codes for CASSLRTGEAFF. The chain uses TRBV9 and TRBJ1-1, with no clear D. CDR1 is SGDLS and CDR2 is YYNGEE in the germline V gene. Trimming cost V 4 bases and J 8 bases, with 12 bases left between them. CDR3 size: 12 residues.

A word on this clonotype: Since a much larger clone is just one base distant, this may be a read error. The chain is built from TRBV7-9 and TRBJ2-7, with 10 positions matching TRBD2. This CDR3 has 17 residues. J lost 2 bases, V lost 1 base, and 8 bases had no gene match. Per the germline V gene, CDR1 is SEHNR and CDR2 is FQNEAQ (reference sequence). The CDR3 sequence is CASSLGPAGGITYEQYF. The CDR3 bases are TGTGCCAGCAGCTTAGGACCAGCGGGGGGGATAACCTACGAGCAGTACTTC.

A remark on this clonotype: No conserved phenylalanine or tryptophan is present at the end of the CDR3, so a read error is the likely explanation. The genes are TRBV20-1 and TRBJ2-4; either TRBD1 or TRBD2 may fit D (6 bases each). V lost 4 bases to trimming and J lost 7 bases, with 23 bases between them. The CDR3 is 16 amino acids. Looked up from germline, CDR1 is DFQATT and CDR2 is SNEGSKA (reference sequence). The CDR3 coding sequence is TGCAGTGCTAACGACAGGCCACCCAAAGGGGGGAACATTCAGTACATC. The encoded protein is CSANDRPPKGGNIQYI.

This clonotype was counted between two and nine times. The chain couples TRBV5-1 to TRBJ2-3; weak D call: TRBD1 (6 bases). This CDR3 comprises 16 residues. V was cut by 1 base and J by 0 bases, with 12 bases left in between. The germline V gene has CDR1 SGHRS and CDR2 YFSETQ. CDR3 in amino acids: CASSLRRQESTDTQYF. The DNA of the CDR3 is TGCGCCAGCAGCTTGAGGCGACAGGAAAGCACAGATACGCAGTATTTT.

The genes are TRBV2 and TRBJ1-1; D gene ambiguous. In germline, CDR1 is SNHLY, CDR2 FYNNEI. V dropped 3 bases and J dropped 1 base, with 18 bases sitting between them. The CDR3 is 17 amino acids. The CDR3 region is CASSDGRYRPENTEAFF. Written as DNA, the CDR3 is TGTGCCAGCAGTGATGGCCGTTATCGGCCTGAGAACACTGAAGCTTTCTTT. Filled out from reference TRBV2 and TRBJ1-1, the complete variable domain reads EPEVTQTPSHQVTQMGQEVILRCVPISNHLYFYWYRQILGQKVEFLVSFYNNEISEKSEIFDDQFSVERPDGSNFTLKIRSTKLEDSAMYFCASSDGRYRPENTEAFFGQGTRLTVV.

Only a few counts were recorded for this clonotype. The chain joins TRBV12-3 or TRBV12-4 to TRBJ2-1; 11 bases agree with TRBD2. Trimming removed 5 bases from V and 5 bases from J; junction bases left unmatched: 8. The CDR3 is made up of 16 amino acids. The CDR3 region is CASSPSTSGANNEQFF. In DNA, the CDR3 is TGTGCCAGCAGTCCCTCGACTAGCGGGGCCAACAATGAGCAGTTCTTC.

The V call is TRBV7-9, the J call TRBJ2-1; TRBD1 agrees at 7 bases. CDR1 is SEHNR and CDR2 is FQNEAQ in the germline V gene (reference sequence). This CDR3 region has 14 residues. V gave up 5 bases and J gave up 4 bases; unmatched junction bases: 5. The CDR3 here is CASSDREFYNEQFF. The CDR3 DNA reads TGTGCCAGCAGCGACAGGGAGTTTTACAATGAGCAGTTCTTC.